The rows below give T cell receptor beta chains drawn from one sample of a study of blood T cell repertoires in COVID-19. Sequencing used immunoSEQ multiplex PCR; TCRdb keeps in-frame clones, though not all of them. The sample includes approximately 190,000 clones, around 90% of them seen just once. Material for sequencing was peripheral blood. The receptors originated from a man aged 60 to 75 with active or convalescent COVID-19. CDR3s leave out the opening cysteine and the closing phenylalanine or tryptophan. Each record gives: V gene, CDR3 length, clone size, D gene, J gene, CDR3 protein. A D gene is named only where the DNA matches it firmly. The size field is filled for only some rows; it gives once, few, many or a size class.

V: TRBV5-5; length: 17; size: once; D: TRBD1; J: TRBJ2-6; CDR3: ASSYSGTGKGSGANVLT
V: TRBV3-1/TRBV3-2; length: 12; size: .; D: .; J: TRBJ1-3; CDR3: ASSPPGAGNTIY
V: TRBV5-6; length: 12; size: .; D: .; J: TRBJ2-3; CDR3: ASSLGLELDTQY
V: TRBV5-4; length: 12; size: .; D: .; J: TRBJ1-1; CDR3: ASSPYKEDTEAF
V: TRBV6-8; length: 13; size: .; D: .; J: TRBJ1-6; CDR3: ASRGEIGTWIPLH
V: TRBV11-2; length: 14; size: .; D: .; J: TRBJ2-5; CDR3: ASSLRRVGVRETQY
V: TRBV5-1; length: 15; size: .; D: .; J: TRBJ2-1; CDR3: ASSPYLAAQGNNEQF
V: TRBV5-5; length: 12; size: .; D: .; J: TRBJ2-1; CDR3: ASSLVGGHNEQF
V: TRBV2; length: 11; size: .; D: .; J: TRBJ1-6; CDR3: ASTLAGNSPLH
V: TRBV2; length: 13; size: .; D: .; J: TRBJ2-5; CDR3: ASSDPPAFQETQY
V: TRBV6-6; length: 13; size: .; D: .; J: TRBJ2-7; CDR3: ASSPTAGALYEQY
V: TRBV24-1; length: 17; size: .; D: TRBD1; J: TRBJ2-6; CDR3: ATSDPGTGGAVGANVLT
V: TRBV7-3; length: 14; size: .; D: TRBD2; J: TRBJ2-1; CDR3: ASSPMSGGIYNEQF
V: TRBV6-6; length: 14; size: .; D: .; J: TRBJ1-5; CDR3: ASSLRRQVSNQPQH